This T cell receptor (beta chain) was documented in a study of T-cell reconstitution after alpha-beta-depleted transplantation in children. The CDR3 contains 15 residues. Looked up from germline, CDR1 is SGHTA and CDR2 is FQGNSA. Trimming took off 1 base at V and 0 bases at J, with 7 bases between the two ends. TCRbeta library preparation incorporated unique molecular identifiers. From the PCR reads, TCRdb called clonotypes with MiXCR, one entry per CDR3 protein. This repertoire shows 73,000 or so distinct CDR3 sequences, approximately 5% found once; its top ten account for around 18%. General study points: There were reportedly several hundred expanded graft clones from which alpha-beta T cells came about two months after transplant.

This clonotype came up many times. Its antigen is not identified. The receptor comes from a boy less than two years old who had a stem cell transplant for acute myeloid leukemia, so the T cells may come from the graft donor. The rearrangement uses TRBV7-2 and TRBJ1-5, with D unclear. The specimen was PBMCs, mostly from graft donor cells, collected 180 days after TCRalphabeta/CD19-depleted stem cell transplant. This CDR3 is CASSLVAYSNQPQHF. CDR3 nucleotide sequence: TGTGCCAGCAGCTTAGTGGCCTATAGCAATCAGCCCCAGCATTTT.